One TCR beta chain is described in this entry. Germline trimming cut 6 bases from V and 8 bases from J; bases unmatched to any gene: 12. Per germline, CDR1 KGHSH and CDR2 LQKENI. This CDR3 has 15 amino acids. The repertoire was sequenced with immunoSEQ multiplex PCR; TCRdb's copy has only in-frame clones and lacks some. The sample carries 120,000 to 150,000 clones, about 74% recorded once. The data originate from a study of blood T cell repertoires in COVID-19. The chain is built from TRBV18 and TRBJ1-5; 8 positions match TRBD1. The origin of this receptor is a man between 45 and 60 years old with acute or convalescent COVID-19. What was sequenced was peripheral blood. CDR3 protein: CASSRGQGAPEPQHF. The DNA of the CDR3 is TGTGCCAGCTCCCGGGGGCAGGGGGCCCCGGAGCCCCAGCATTTT.